This TCR delta chain came from a study of gamma-delta T cells after stem cell transplantation. Germline assignment: CDR1 NSMFDY and CDR2 ISSIKDK. The CDR3 has 16 amino acids. V was shortened by 5 bases and J by 0 bases, with 20 bases between the two germline ends. TCRdb redid the clone calls on the RT-PCR reads with CATT. In the table there are about 7,800 delta-chain clones, about 15% of which are singletons. Material: gamma-delta T cells. This TCR was sampled from a human donor. It is not recorded whose cells these are; they may come from a transplant donor. V and J are TRAV29/DV5 and TRDJ1; either TRDD2 or TRDD3 may fit D (5 bases each). The CDR3 here is CAAFLGRWADTDKLIF. The DNA of the CDR3 is TGTGCAGCGTTCCTCGGTCGCTGGGCTGACACCGATAAACTCATCTTT.